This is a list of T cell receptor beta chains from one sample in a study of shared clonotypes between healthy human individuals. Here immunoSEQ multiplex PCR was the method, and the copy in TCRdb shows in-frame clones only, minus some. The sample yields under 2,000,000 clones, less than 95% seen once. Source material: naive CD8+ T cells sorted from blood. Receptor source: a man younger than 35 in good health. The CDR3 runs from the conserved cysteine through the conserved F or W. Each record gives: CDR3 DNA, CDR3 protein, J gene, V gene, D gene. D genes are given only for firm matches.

CDR3 DNA: TGCGCCAGCAGCCAAGCTGGGTCCTACGAGCAGTACTTC; CDR3 protein: CASSQAGSYEQYF; J gene: TRBJ2-7; V gene: TRBV4-1; D gene: -
CDR3 DNA: TGTGCCAGCAGCGGCCTAGCGGGGGAAAACGGGGAGCTGTTTTTT; CDR3 protein: CASSGLAGENGELFF; J gene: TRBJ2-2; V gene: TRBV9; D gene: TRBD2
CDR3 DNA: TGTGCCAGCAGCCCGGACGGAAATTCACCCCTCCACTTT; CDR3 protein: CASSPDGNSPLHF; J gene: TRBJ1-6; V gene: TRBV28; D gene: -
CDR3 DNA: TGTGCCAGCAGCTTGGATACCCAGGGGGAGTACTATGGCTACACCTTC; CDR3 protein: CASSLDTQGEYYGYTF; J gene: TRBJ1-2; V gene: TRBV5-6; D gene: TRBD1
CDR3 DNA: TGTGCCAGCAGCGGGAGGGGACTAACTAATGAGCAGTTCTTC; CDR3 protein: CASSGRGLTNEQFF; J gene: TRBJ2-1; V gene: TRBV7-6; D gene: TRBD2
CDR3 DNA: TGTGCCAGCAGCTTAGGCTGGGGGCGCTTCGACGAGCAGTACTTC; CDR3 protein: CASSLGWGRFDEQYF; J gene: TRBJ2-7; V gene: TRBV7-6; D gene: -
CDR3 DNA: TGCGCCAGCAGCCAGGCGGGGGACAGCTATGGCTACACCTTC; CDR3 protein: CASSQAGDSYGYTF; J gene: TRBJ1-2; V gene: TRBV4-1; D gene: TRBD1
CDR3 DNA: TGCGCCAGCAGCCAAGAAAGGCTAGCGGGTGTGGCCGGGGAGCTGTTTTTT; CDR3 protein: CASSQERLAGVAGELFF; J gene: TRBJ2-2; V gene: TRBV4-3; D gene: TRBD2
CDR3 DNA: TGCGCCAGCAGCCGCCTCCGGGGGGCCCAAGACAATGAGCAGTTCTTC; CDR3 protein: CASSRLRGAQDNEQFF; J gene: TRBJ2-1; V gene: TRBV4-1; D gene: -
CDR3 DNA: TGTGCCAGCAGCGAGGTTCTAGCGGGAGGGCCGGGGACCGGGGAGCTGTTTTTT; CDR3 protein: CASSEVLAGGPGTGELFF; J gene: TRBJ2-2; V gene: TRBV9; D gene: TRBD2
CDR3 DNA: TGTGCCAGCAGTGAAGTGGGACAGACCGCTGAAGCTTTCTTT; CDR3 protein: CASSEVGQTAEAFF; J gene: TRBJ1-1; V gene: TRBV6-1; D gene: TRBD1
CDR3 DNA: TGTGCCAGCAGCCTAGGGGGTGGGCCCAATCAGCCCCAGCATTTT; CDR3 protein: CASSLGGGPNQPQHF; J gene: TRBJ1-5; V gene: TRBV9; D gene: -
CDR3 DNA: TGTGCCAGCAGCTTGGGAGGGTATGGCTACACCTTC; CDR3 protein: CASSLGGYGYTF; J gene: TRBJ1-2; V gene: TRBV5-4; D gene: -
CDR3 DNA: TGTGCCAGCAGCTTGGACCCTCAAGAGACCCAGTACTTC; CDR3 protein: CASSLDPQETQYF; J gene: TRBJ2-5; V gene: TRBV11-2; D gene: -
CDR3 DNA: TGTGCCACCAGCAACTCCGGGGCCTCCTACGAGCAGTACTTC; CDR3 protein: CATSNSGASYEQYF; J gene: TRBJ2-7; V gene: TRBV15; D gene: -
CDR3 DNA: TGTGCCAGCAGTGAGGTTAGGGGGGGCGAGACCTACGAGCAGTACTTC; CDR3 protein: CASSEVRGGETYEQYF; J gene: TRBJ2-7; V gene: TRBV6-1; D gene: -
CDR3 DNA: TGTGCCACCAGCAGCGGACAGGGGACGGACGAGCAGTACTTC; CDR3 protein: CATSSGQGTDEQYF; J gene: TRBJ2-7; V gene: TRBV15; D gene: TRBD1
CDR3 DNA: TGTGCCTGGAGTGTACTAGCCAACAATGAGCAGTTCTTC; CDR3 protein: CAWSVLANNEQFF; J gene: TRBJ2-1; V gene: TRBV30; D gene: -